The source of this TCR beta chain is a study of blood T cell repertoires in COVID-19 (dated by TCRdb to between 2020 and 2021). The study in broad terms: Collaborator samples came from the United States, Italy and Spain and covered acute and convalescent phases of COVID-19. The material from the prospective study consisted of cDNA or gDNA derived from T cells, B-cell-depleted T cells, or PBMCs. The dataset comprised deeply sampled blood TCRbeta repertoires from subjects exposed to, actively infected with, or recovered from COVID-19. A freely available public database, intended as a resource for researchers studying the immune response to SARS-CoV-2, is where the repertoires were released. Samples came from the ongoing ImmuneRACE study (first 160 participants) plus 1,254 subjects from 6 global collaborators. Sample metadata almost always included a de-identified subject ID, COVID-19 status, age in years and sex. HLA class I and class II types, where available, came from metadata supplied by the sample provider rather than from assay-based typing.

The collaborating institutions used their own protocols to collect whole blood in K2EDTA tubes. Collaborator samples were shipped for TCRbeta analysis as frozen whole blood, isolated PBMCs, or DNA extracted from either sample type. Beyond this particular receptor, the publication reports: Clinical and demographic metadata were provided uncurated, with the amount varying by source and participant.

TCRbeta CDR3 regions were amplified from genomic DNA using the immunoSEQ Assay, a bias-controlled multiplex PCR. The published analysis was carried out like this. The number of nucleated cells in each sample was estimated by amplification of reference gene primers within the assay. To quantify the absolute abundance of each unique TCRbeta CDR3 rearrangement, sequence reads were collapsed and filtered. For each sample, productive Simpson clonality was calculated as the square root of Simpson's diversity index across productive rearrangements. In its TCRdb copy, this immuneACCESS table keeps in-frame sequences only and misses some clones. Where compared with another copy, unresolved V genes explain less than half of these, and the others have no known cause. V, J and clone size are those of that table, while D and trimming were read from the DNA. For this sample the table gives 30,000 to 40,000 clones, of which over 75% were detected only once. The top ten clonotypes cover nearly 10% of the sample.

The CDR3 holds 13 amino acids from the cysteine to the phenylalanine. Kept here is only the CDR3 DNA, which spans 39 bases and is read in frame from base 1. From the germline V gene, CDR1 is SGHVS and CDR2 is FQNEAQ. V is pruned by 8 bases and J by 4 bases, leaving 5 bases of the junction without a gene match. Of note for this clone: Its binding antigen is unknown. No qualities accompany the bases; no much larger clone lies one base away.

This sequence uses TRBV7-8 and TRBJ2-1; 7 bases in between match TRBD2. The sample consisted of peripheral blood. This clonotype was sampled from a human donor in a cohort sampled during active COVID-19. The nucleotide sequence reads as follows: TGTGCCAGCGCCTGGCGGGGGTACAATGAGCAGTTCTTC. It translates as CASAWRGYNEQFF.